This TCR beta chain was observed in a study of blood T cell repertoires in COVID-19. Across the study: Samples of COVID-19 (acute and convalescent) were obtained from the United States, Italy and Spain. T cells, B-cell-depleted T cells, or PBMCs provided the cDNA or gDNA that served as material.

In assigning cohorts, the study relied on participant-reported clinical history. Authors' methods: Amplifying reference gene primers gave estimates of nucleated cell counts. Sequencing used immunoSEQ multiplex PCR; TCRdb keeps in-frame clones, though not all of them. D and trimming were read from the DNA, whereas the V and J calls and clone size are those reported in that table. The sample carries about 200,000 clones, 80% to 85% recorded once. V lost 3 bases and J lost 1, with 9 bases in between. CDR1 and CDR2 (germline): MNHEY, SVGAGI. CDR3 length: 14 residues. The chain recombines TRBV6-5 with TRBJ1-1; D is uncertain. This receptor was taken from a woman in her 30s who had been exposed to COVID-19. The sample comprised PBMCs or T cells enriched from blood (not recorded which). For the CDR3, the DNA is TGTGCCAGCAGTTATGTATCGGGGAACACTGAAGCTTTCTTT. Its translation: CASSYVSGNTEAFF.